What follows are 16 T cell receptor beta chains derived from one specimen sequenced in a study of glioma-infiltrating T cells (dated by TCRdb to 2016 to 2017). For sequencing, an Illumina MiSeq was employed. The iRepertoire nested amplicon-rescue multiplex PCR (arm-PCR) platform was used to amplify TCR alpha and beta CDR3 regions from RNA. TCRdb reprocessing: public reads trimmed at Q25 with fastp, clones called with MiXCR, in-frame beta chains kept. CDR3 protein duplicates are merged, each entry listing the most common genes and DNA. In this sample the table shows approximately 100,000 distinct CDR3 sequences, around 28% of which occur a single time. Approximately 46% of the sample goes to the ten largest clones. The sequencing input was glioma tissue, nonneoplastic brain tissue, or PBMCs (not recorded which). The receptors come from a human donor with low-grade glioma or glioblastoma, undergoing nonglioma brain surgery, or in good health (not recorded which).

Concerning this clonotype itself: A read error may be the cause here, since a much bigger clone is one base away. The chain recombines TRBV7-2 with TRBJ2-3, with 9 bases identical to TRBD2. This CDR3 has 17 amino acids. Unmatched junction bases numbered 12, after V lost 8 bases and J lost 0 bases. CDR1 SGHTA and CDR2 FQGNSA come from the germline V gene. CDR3 residues: CASGPYAGGVSTDTQYF. As DNA, the CDR3 is TGTGCCAGCGGCCCCTATGCGGGGGGGGTCAGCACAGATACGCAGTATTTT.

This clonotype was observed a few times. V usage is TRBV20-1 and J usage is TRBJ2-7; 10 bases are a match to TRBD1. With V trimmed by 1 base and J by 8 bases, 11 bases remained unmatched. The CDR3 totals 15 residues. Germline values: CDR1 DFQATT, CDR2 SNEGSKA (reference sequence). CDR3 coding DNA: TGCAGTGCTAGAGTCGCGTTGTGGACAGGGGGGAAGCAGTACTTC. Its translation: CSARVALWTGGKQYF.

This clonotype was counted many times. This chain links TRBV11-2 with TRBJ1-4; D is unresolved. Trimming took 4 bases from V and 2 from J, leaving 11 bases between them. The CDR3 has 15 residues. Germline-derived CDR1 and CDR2 are SGHAT and FQNNGV. CDR3 sequence reads: CASSSPTVTNEKLFF. The CDR3 coding sequence is TGTGCCAGCAGCTCACCGACCGTGACTAATGAAAAACTGTTTTTT.

There are a few counts of this clonotype. The CDR3 region has the DNA TGTGCCAGTTGCGAACCAAGCTCTGGAAACACCATATATTTT. Protein sequence: CASCEPSSGNTIYF. The chain combines TRBV19 with TRBJ1-3; no clear D. CDR1 and CDR2 from the germline V gene are LNHDA and SQIVND (reference sequence). The CDR3 spans 14 residues. V was trimmed by 8 bases and J by 0 bases, leaving 11 bases between them.

This clonotype has a count of ten or more. This chain connects TRBV7-8 to TRBJ2-1; either TRBD1 or TRBD2 may fit D (5 bases each). V was shortened by 11 bases and J by 7 bases, with 18 bases between the two germline ends. The length of the CDR3 is 13 residues. The germline CDR1 and CDR2 sequences are SGHVS and FQNEAQ. The CDR3 loop is CACRGVRWNEQFF. In nucleotides, the CDR3 is TGTGCCTGTCGAGGGGTTAGGTGGAATGAGCAGTTCTTC.

The rearrangement uses TRBV27 and TRBJ2-1; TRBD1 aligns across 9 bases. Germline V gives CDR1 MNHEY, CDR2 SMNVEV (reference sequence). The J segment lost 6 bases and the V segment lost 4 bases, leaving 7 bases of the junction unmatched. CDR3 length: 15 amino acids. CDR3 region: CASSYVGTGPNEQFF. CDR3 in DNA: TGTGCCAGCAGTTATGTTGGGACAGGGCCCAATGAGCAGTTCTTC.

Concerning this clonotype: This may come from a read error, since a much larger clone is one base off. The V call is TRBV7-2, the J call TRBJ2-3, with 7 bases identical to TRBD2. Germline V gene sequence: CDR1 SGHTA, CDR2 FQGNSA. CDR3 length equals 15 residues. This CDR3 is CASSLTLADTDRQYF. The CDR3 DNA reads as TGTGCCAGCAGCTTAACGCTAGCGGACACAGATAGGCAGTATTTT.

This clonotype was recorded a few times. This chain joins TRBV7-9 and TRBJ2-7; 8 nucleotides line up with TRBD1. The V segment lost 5 bases and the J segment 1 base; nucleotides outside the gene matches: 1. Per germline, CDR1 SEHNR and CDR2 FQNEAQ (reference sequence). The CDR3 totals 13 residues. For the CDR3, the DNA is TGTGCCAGCAGCGGGGACAGGTCCTACGAGCAGTACTTC. Amino acids: CASSGDRSYEQYF. Full variable domain (missing parts from reference TRBV7-9 and TRBJ2-7): DTGVSQNPRHKITKRGQNVTFRCDPISEHNRLYWYRQTLGQGPEFLTYFQNEAQLEKSRLLSDRFSAERPKGSFSTLEIQRTEQGDSAMYLCASSGDRSYEQYFGPGTRLTVT.

In the case of this clonotype: The CDR3 does not close with the conserved phenylalanine or tryptophan, likely indicating a read error. The gene calls are TRBV4-3 and TRBJ1-3; no firm D call. With 2 bases removed from V and 0 bases from J, the gap between germline ends came to 14 bases. Per germline, CDR1 LGHNA and CDR2 YSLEER. The CDR3 is 17 amino acids. The CDR3 DNA follows: TGCGCCAGCAGCCAAAACGTGCGGGTCAGCTCTGGAAACACCATATATTCT. This translates into CASSQNVRVSSGNTIYS.

In regard to this clonotype: A clone one base away is much larger, so this may be a read error. The V call is TRBV20-1, the J call TRBJ1-1; D perhaps matches TRBD1 (5 bases). CDR3 size: 14 residues. The ends were cut back, 6 bases at V and 2 bases at J, with 16 bases in the middle. Germline V gene lookup returns CDR1 DFQATT and CDR2 SNEGSKA (reference sequence). As DNA, the CDR3 is TGCAGTGCAGGCGTGGGGGACCTAAACACTGAAGCTTTCTTT. Its translation: CSAGVGDLNTEAFF.

This clonotype was seen ten or more times. The J gene is TRBJ2-5, the V gene TRBV6-6; TRBD1 is a possible D gene (7 bases). Trimming removed 2 bases at V and 3 bases at J, with 19 bases between. The length of the CDR3 is 17 residues. Germline loops: CDR1 MNHNY, CDR2 SVGAGI (reference sequence). CDR3 in amino acids: CASSYPTDRWEEETQYF. CDR3 DNA: TGTGCCAGCAGTTACCCTACGGACAGGTGGGAGGAAGAGACCCAGTACTTC.

Remarks on this clonotype: This CDR3 is missing its conserved last phenylalanine or tryptophan, likely due to a read error. The chain combines TRBV29-1 with TRBJ2-5; 7 nucleotides agree with TRBD1. Germline lookup yields CDR1 SQVTM and CDR2 ANQGSEA. V was clipped by 4 bases and J by 1 base; unmatched bases: 9. This CDR3 spans 15 amino acids. CDR3 region: CSVAPPGQLQETQYL. The CDR3 DNA follows: TGCAGCGTTGCTCCCCCGGGACAGCTCCAAGAGACCCAGTACCTC.

The gene calls are TRBV5-1 and TRBJ2-5; no clear D gene. Germline V lookup: CDR1 SGHRS, CDR2 YFSETQ. Trimming took off 0 bases at V and 5 bases at J, with 11 bases between the two ends. This CDR3 comprises 14 residues. Here the CDR3 DNA reads TGCGCCAGCAGCTTGGCCTCCAGCTACGAGACCCAGTACTTC. Translated: CASSLASSYETQYF.

Regarding this clonotype: A read error is possible here, since a much larger clone lies one base away. This chain connects TRBV2 to TRBJ2-7; D unresolved. The CDR3 loop spans 12 amino acids. Germline CDR1 is SNHLY and CDR2 is FYNNEI. Here the CDR3 reads CASTTRYGEHYF. The CDR3 nucleotides are TGTGCCAGCACCACCCGGTACGGCGAGCATTACTTC.

Concerning this clonotype itself: A single base separates this from a much larger clone, so it may be a read error. The conserved closing phenylalanine or tryptophan is absent in this CDR3, likely reflecting a read error. The chain uses TRBV10-3 and TRBJ1-5; weak D call: TRBD1 (6 bases). V gave up 9 bases and J gave up 11 bases, with 17 bases separating them. This CDR3 has 12 amino acids. Germline V lookup: CDR1 ENHRY, CDR2 SYGVKD. The CDR3 sequence is CAIGAGGGAQHL. The CDR3 DNA reads as TGTGCCATTGGGGCTGGAGGGGGAGCCCAGCATCTT.

The table lists this clonotype with many counts. In nucleotides, the CDR3 is TGTGCCAGCAGCTTAGTGACTAGCGGGGGAAATGAGCAGTTCTTC. The encoded protein is CASSLVTSGGNEQFF. V is TRBV7-9 and J is TRBJ2-1; 12 positions agree with TRBD2. The CDR3 covers 15 residues. Germline V gene sequence: CDR1 SEHNR, CDR2 FQNEAQ (reference sequence). Trimming took 1 base from V and 7 from J; bases not matched to a gene: 2.